This T cell receptor (beta chain) was obtained from a study of blood T cell repertoires in COVID-19. Across the study: From the United States, Italy and Spain came samples of acute and convalescent COVID-19.

The CDR3 consists of 17 residues. Trimming at V came to 11 bases and at J to 0 bases, leaving 15 bases not matched to a gene. Per germline, CDR1 LNHDA and CDR2 SQIVND (reference sequence). Sequencing used immunoSEQ multiplex PCR; TCRdb keeps in-frame clones, though not all of them. The profile covers 200,000 to 250,000 clones, with under 85% appearing a single time and roughly 5% taken by the ten largest. This rearrangement joins TRBV19 to TRBJ1-5, with 8 bases matching TRBD1. The sample consisted of peripheral blood. The sequence came from a human donor in a cohort sampled during active COVID-19. CDR3 amino acids: CASLNWTGRGSNQPQHF. The CDR3, as DNA: TGTGCCTCTTTAAACTGGACAGGGAGGGGTAGCAATCAGCCCCAGCATTTT.